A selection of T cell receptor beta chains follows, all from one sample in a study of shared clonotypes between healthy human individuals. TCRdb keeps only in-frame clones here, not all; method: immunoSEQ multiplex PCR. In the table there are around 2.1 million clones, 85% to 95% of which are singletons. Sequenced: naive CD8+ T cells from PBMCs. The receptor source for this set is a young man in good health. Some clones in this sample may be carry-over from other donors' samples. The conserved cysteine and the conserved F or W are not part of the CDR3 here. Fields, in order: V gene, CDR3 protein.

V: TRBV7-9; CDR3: ASSPGGAGVTNEKETQY
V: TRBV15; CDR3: ATSRAYRQGSVPYEQY
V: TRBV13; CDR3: ASSFQREGRSYEQY
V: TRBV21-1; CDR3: ASTLGSGSKPTQETQY
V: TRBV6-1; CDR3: ASSENGGGQPQH
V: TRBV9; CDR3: ASSQQGFTQY
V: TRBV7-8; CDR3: ASSLVGGLMRNEQF
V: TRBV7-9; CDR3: ASSSRTGSSYEQY
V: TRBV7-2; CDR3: ASSLEFQATNYGYT
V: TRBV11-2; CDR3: ASSYGTSAGNNEQF
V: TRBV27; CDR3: ASSRIWVRANTEAF
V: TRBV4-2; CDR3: ASSQDRDEQF
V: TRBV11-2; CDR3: ASSPRDYLYEQY
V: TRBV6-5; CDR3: ASSYSLRSSLDEQY
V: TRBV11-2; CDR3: ASSLAKYRGRHEKLF
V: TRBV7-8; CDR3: ASSADRGPEEKLF
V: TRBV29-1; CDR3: SVGAGSLEYNEQF
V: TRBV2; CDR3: ASSAHRGPETQY
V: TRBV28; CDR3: ASSLGTNEQY
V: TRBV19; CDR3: ASSILAGVPQGTGELF
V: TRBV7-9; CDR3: ASRRLAGEGETQY
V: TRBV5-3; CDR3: ARSSVAGGETQY
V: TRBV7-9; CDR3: ASSLGDREYEQY
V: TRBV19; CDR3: ASSIGGRGSYEQY
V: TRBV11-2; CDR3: ASSHLKGGPGNTIY
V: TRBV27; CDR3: ASSFFQGAVFYEQY
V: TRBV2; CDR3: ASSEGLEGSGNTIY
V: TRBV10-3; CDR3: AIGGQGVSGNTIY
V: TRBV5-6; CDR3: ASSLPWGNRNTIY
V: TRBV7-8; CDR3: ASSSVTGYSANTEAF
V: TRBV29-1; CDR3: SPRLLYNEQF
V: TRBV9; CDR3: ASTSGRAPDTQY
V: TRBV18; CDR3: ASSPPRRERANTGELF
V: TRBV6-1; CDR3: ASTPTSGSADTQY
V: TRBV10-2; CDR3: ASSLDRIFYGYT
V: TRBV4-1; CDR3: ASSQDPPAVQETQY
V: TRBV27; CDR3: ASSPALSLNYGYT
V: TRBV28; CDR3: ASSVGTGRFNQPQH
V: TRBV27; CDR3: ASRVDANYNEQF
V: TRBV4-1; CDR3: ASSQLLGVTGELF
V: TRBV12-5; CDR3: ASGWQAGGPFAGELF
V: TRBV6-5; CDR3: ASSSGAGVGQPQH
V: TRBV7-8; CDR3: ASSLDTSGSFYEQF
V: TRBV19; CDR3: ASSPDPSRTGGYTHTNEKLF